This TCR beta chain was recovered during a study of OX40 agonist ivuxolimab in advanced cancers. The method was immunoSEQ multiplex PCR; TCRdb's version includes in-frame clones alone and lacks a portion of them. The table includes about 24,000 clones, 65% to 90% detected once. The sequencing here drew on CD4+ or CD8+ T cells sorted from blood, taken in a trial of the OX40 agonist ivuxolimab. The sequence came from an adult with an advanced solid tumor such as melanoma, head and neck, liver or kidney cancer.

This CDR3 is CATESGSNEQFF. The CDR3 nucleotides read TGTGCCACTGAATCAGGCTCCAATGAGCAGTTCTTC. This chain connects TRBV4-2 to TRBJ2-1; D unresolved. V was clipped by 10 bases and J by 6 bases, with 13 bases between them. CDR3 length equals 12 residues. Germline CDR1 and CDR2: LGHNA and YNFKEQ.